This TCR beta chain was sequenced in a study of tumor-infiltrating lymphocytes in oesophageal squamous cell carcinoma. Each CDR3 protein is one row after TCRdb ran MiXCR on the PCR reads. The sample lists some 20,000 distinct CDR3 sequences, 45% to 50% occurring once. The germline V gene encodes CDR1 SGHTA and CDR2 FQGNSA. CDR3 size: 14 residues. This clonotype was obtained from a male donor with esophageal squamous cell carcinoma. The chain is built from TRBV7-2 and TRBJ2-4; 7 nucleotides line up with TRBD2. The J call may be mistaken, given a closer DNA end match to TRBJ2-7. Sample: esophageal tumor tissue. The CDR3 is CASSPWTSSYEQYF. DNA of the CDR3: TGTGCCAGCAGCCCCTGGACTAGTTCCTACGAGCAGTACTTC.